This entry lists 20 T cell receptor beta chains sequenced from one sample in a study of T-cell reconstitution after alpha-beta-depleted transplantation in children. The authors prepared the TCRbeta library with unique molecular identifiers. TCRdb called the PCR reads again in MiXCR, with one record for every CDR3 protein. The sample includes a few hundred thousand distinct CDR3 sequences, about a tenth seen only once; the top ten take approximately 2.3%. The sequences come from PBMCs from the stem cell graft donor, collected from the stem cell graft. The receptor set was obtained from a human donor who donated a stem cell graft to a child with acute lymphoblastic leukemia.

The chain links TRBV5-1 to TRBJ1-6; TRBD1 matches at 8 bases. V trimming: 6 bases; J trimming: 5 bases; junction bases outside the gene matches: 13. Germline V lookup: CDR1 SGHRS, CDR2 YFSETQ. The CDR3 covers 17 residues. In nucleotides, the CDR3 is TGCGCCAGCACCAATTTACAGGGGGAAGGACATAATTCACCCCTCCACTTT. This translates into CASTNLQGEGHNSPLHF.

This clonotype was seen only a few times. V usage is TRBV12-5 and J usage is TRBJ2-3; D is possibly TRBD2 (5 bases). CDR1 LGHNT and CDR2 FRNRAP come from the germline V gene. The V and J ends lost 6 bases and 4 bases respectively, with 14 bases between them. The CDR3 contains 14 residues. CDR3 in amino acids: CASGLQLVADTQYF. CDR3 nucleotide sequence: TGTGCTAGTGGCTTGCAACTAGTAGCAGATACGCAGTATTTT.

Concerning this clonotype: The CDR3 carries no conserved terminal phenylalanine or tryptophan, so it likely arises from a read error. This chain uses TRBV4-3 with TRBJ1-2; 7 bases align to TRBD1. V was pared by 0 bases and J by 9 bases, with 7 bases of the junction left unmatched. CDR3 length: 14 amino acids. CDR1 and CDR2 (germline): LGHNA, YSLEER. Here the CDR3 reads CASSQDRDSPSYTL. CDR3 nucleotides: TGCGCCAGCAGCCAAGATCGGGACAGCCCCAGCTACACCCTC.

This clonotype was observed many times. The V and J genes are TRBV29-1 and TRBJ2-1; no clear D. The V and J ends lost 4 bases and 0 bases respectively, with 13 bases between them. Looked up from germline, CDR1 is SQVTM and CDR2 is ANQGSEA. The CDR3 runs 15 residues. The CDR3 DNA follows: TGCAGCGTTGCATTGGAGCAGAGCTCCTACAATGAGCAGTTCTTC. It translates to CSVALEQSSYNEQFF.

The V call is TRBV5-6, the J call TRBJ2-3; TRBD2 agrees at 10 bases. The CDR3 covers 16 residues. CDR1 SGHDT and CDR2 YYEEEE come from the germline V gene. Unmatched junction bases numbered 6, after V lost 3 bases and J lost 2 bases. CDR3 DNA sequence: TGTGCCAGCAGCTGGGACGGGACTAGCGACACAGATACGCAGTATTTT. It specifies CASSWDGTSDTDTQYF. The full variable domain, completed using reference TRBV5-6 and TRBJ2-3, is DAGVTQSPTHLIKTRGQQVTLRCSPKSGHDTVSWYQQALGQGPQFIFQYYEEEERQRGNFPDRFSGHQFPNYSSELNVNALLLGDSALYLCASSWDGTSDTDTQYFGPGTRLTVL.

The rearrangement links TRBV20-1 to TRBJ2-1, with 9 bases aligning to TRBD2. This CDR3 has 14 amino acids. J gave up 7 bases and V 3 bases, and 7 bases lay outside the gene matches. The germline CDR1 and CDR2 sequences are DFQATT and SNEGSKA (reference sequence). This chain's CDR3 is CSASGLAGPNEQFF. Written as DNA, the CDR3 is TGCAGTGCTAGTGGGCTAGCGGGACCGAATGAGCAGTTCTTC.

J is TRBJ1-1 and V is TRBV5-8, with unresolved D. V dropped 1 base and J dropped 5 bases, with 6 bases sitting between them. Germline CDR1 is SGHTS and CDR2 is YDEGEE. The CDR3 totals 12 residues. CDR3 residues: CASSLLTTEAFF. The CDR3 DNA reads TGTGCCAGCAGCTTGTTAACAACTGAAGCTTTCTTT. The complete variable domain, with remaining parts taken from reference TRBV5-8 and TRBJ1-1, reads EAGVTQSPTHLIKTRGQQATLRCSPISGHTSVYWYQQALGLGLQFLLWYDEGEERNRGNFPPRFSGRQFPNYSSELNVNALELEDSALYLCASSLLTTEAFFGQGTRLTVV.

Only a few counts were recorded for this clonotype. V usage is TRBV5-1 and J usage is TRBJ2-5; 9 nucleotides agree with TRBD2. V dropped 4 bases and J dropped 1; count of bases not matched to a gene: 8. The germline gives CDR1 SGHRS, CDR2 YFSETQ. This CDR3 is built from 16 residues. CDR3 residues: CASSPPLAGTQETQYF. The CDR3 DNA follows: TGCGCCAGCAGCCCTCCTCTAGCGGGAACCCAAGAGACCCAGTACTTC.

The rearrangement joins TRBV7-2 to TRBJ2-3, with 9 bases matching TRBD2. Germline loops: CDR1 SGHTA, CDR2 FQGNSA. This CDR3 region has 15 residues. The J segment lost 6 bases and the V segment lost 4 bases, leaving 8 bases of the junction unmatched. The CDR3 spells CASSWAGGPGDTQYF. The CDR3 DNA is TGTGCCAGCAGCTGGGCGGGAGGGCCGGGGGATACGCAGTATTTT.

A few counts support this clonotype. This sequence joins TRBV2 and TRBJ2-5, with 10 bases lining up with TRBD2. This CDR3 contains 16 residues. From germline, CDR1 is SNHLY and CDR2 FYNNEI. The junction had 11 bases not matched to a gene; V was cut back by 4 bases and J by 6 bases. DNA of the CDR3: TGTGCCAGCAGTGCCCTTACTAGCGGGATTGCGCAGACCCAGTACTTC. Amino acids: CASSALTSGIAQTQYF.

The sample holds a few counts of this clonotype. The chain employs TRBV12-3 or TRBV12-4 and TRBJ2-1, with D perhaps TRBD2 (5 bases). This CDR3 contains 11 residues. The V gene lost 3 bases and the J gene lost 13 bases, with 10 bases spanning the gap. DNA for the CDR3: TGTGCCAGCAGTTTGGGAGTTACTCAGTTCTTC. This encodes CASSLGVTQFF.

This clonotype has just a few counts. The chain combines TRBV15 with TRBJ2-7; D tentatively fits TRBD1 or TRBD2 (6 bases each). The V gene's germline CDR1 is LNHNV and CDR2 YYDKDF (reference sequence). This CDR3 contains 12 residues. V was shortened by 5 bases and J by 4 bases, with 9 bases between the two germline ends. This CDR3 is CATSEGGYEQYF. In nucleotides, the CDR3 is TGTGCCACCAGCGAGGGGGGTTACGAGCAGTACTTC.

The rearrangement uses TRBV4-1 and TRBJ1-1; 7 bases align to TRBD1. The J segment lost 1 base and the V segment lost 2 bases, leaving 1 base of the junction unmatched. The V gene's germline CDR1 is MGHRA and CDR2 YSYEKL. The CDR3 runs 14 residues. The DNA for the CDR3 is TGCGCCAGCAGCCAAAACAGGGGGAACACTGAAGCTTTCTTT. This codes for CASSQNRGNTEAFF.

The chain links TRBV7-8 to TRBJ2-5; 8 bases align to TRBD2. CDR1 is SGHVS, CDR2 FQNEAQ, per germline. Unmatched junction bases numbered 3, after V lost 6 bases and J lost 9 bases. The CDR3 sequence is 11 residues long. The CDR3 DNA sequence: TGTGCCAGCAGTCCCGGGGGGGCCCAGTACTTC. The encoded protein is CASSPGGAQYF.

This chain links TRBV4-3 with TRBJ2-5; perhaps TRBD2 as D (5 bases). The ends were cut back, 0 bases at V and 1 base at J, with 9 bases in the middle. Germline CDR1 LGHNA, CDR2 YSLEER. The CDR3 consists of 15 residues. CDR3 in DNA: TGCGCCAGCAGCCAAGAGTGGACTCTCCAAGAGACCCAGTACTTC. It specifies CASSQEWTLQETQYF.

This clonotype showed up many times. The CDR3 here is CASSYGGNRDTQYF. Written as DNA, the CDR3 is TGTGCCAGCAGTTACGGGGGAAACCGAGATACGCAGTATTTT. V gene TRBV6-5 combines with J gene TRBJ2-3; possibly TRBD1 or TRBD2 for D (5 bases each). The germline V and J ends were trimmed by 2 bases and 5 bases, with 11 bases remaining between them. The CDR3 is 14 residues long. Germline V lookup: CDR1 MNHEY, CDR2 SVGAGI.

The rearrangement joins TRBV2 to TRBJ1-1; D possibly corresponds to TRBD1 (6 bases). Germline values: CDR1 SNHLY, CDR2 FYNNEI. Trimming cost V 11 bases and J 10 bases, with 26 bases left between them. The CDR3 covers 14 residues. Written as DNA, the CDR3 is TGTGCCGTCTCCCGGGGGGACACCCTCACCCCAGCTTTCTTT. It yields the protein CAVSRGDTLTPAFF.

This clonotype has a count of ten or more. The chain employs TRBV27 and TRBJ2-6; D is uncertain. V lost 3 bases to trimming and J lost 0 bases, with 9 bases between them. The CDR3 length is 16 residues. In germline, CDR1 is MNHEY, CDR2 SMNVEV (reference sequence). CDR3: CASSLRLNSGANVLTF. CDR3 in DNA: TGTGCCAGCAGTTTGAGACTTAACTCTGGGGCCAACGTCCTGACTTTC.

V and J are TRBV7-2 and TRBJ2-7, with D tentatively TRBD1 or TRBD2 (6 bases each). V dropped 1 base and J dropped 6 bases, with 13 bases sitting between them. The CDR3 is 14 amino acids. The germline V gene encodes CDR1 SGHTA and CDR2 FQGNSA. The CDR3, as DNA: TGTGCCAGCAGCTTAGGTCGCAGGGGAGGCGAGCAGTACTTC. This gives the protein CASSLGRRGGEQYF.

The chain employs TRBV27 and TRBJ2-5, with 7 bases matching TRBD2. The CDR3 contains 15 residues. V was pared by 4 bases and J by 1 base, with 6 bases of the junction left unmatched. CDR1 MNHEY and CDR2 SMNVEV come from the germline V gene (reference sequence). The CDR3 DNA is TGTGCCAGCAGTTCGGCTAGCGGATTCCAAGAGACCCAGTACTTC. Its translation: CASSSASGFQETQYF.